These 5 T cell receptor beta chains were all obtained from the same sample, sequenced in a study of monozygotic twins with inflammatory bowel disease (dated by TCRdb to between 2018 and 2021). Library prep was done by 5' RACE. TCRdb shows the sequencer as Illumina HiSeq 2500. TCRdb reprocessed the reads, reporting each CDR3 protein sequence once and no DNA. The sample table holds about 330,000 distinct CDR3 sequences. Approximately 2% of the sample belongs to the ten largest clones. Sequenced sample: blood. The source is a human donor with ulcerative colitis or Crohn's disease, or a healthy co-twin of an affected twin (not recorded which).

CDR3 amino acids: CATSETSGGRSNEQFF. V is TRBV24-1 and J is TRBJ2-1; TCRdb lists TRBD2, though no DNA is available to test this call. This CDR3 has 16 residues. Germline V gene lookup returns CDR1 KGHDR and CDR2 SFDVKD.

The CDR3 loop reads CASSEGEMNTEAFF. The rearrangement links TRBV10-2 to TRBJ1-1. The germline V gene has CDR1 WSHSY and CDR2 SAAADI. The CDR3 is 14 amino acids.

The CDR3 reads CASSRFIVNEQFF. The chain combines TRBV5-1 with TRBJ2-1. CDR3 size: 13 residues. CDR1 and CDR2 from the germline V gene are SGHRS and YFSETQ.

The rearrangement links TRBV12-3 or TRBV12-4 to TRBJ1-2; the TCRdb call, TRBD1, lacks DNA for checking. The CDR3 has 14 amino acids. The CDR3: CASSPGTRAGGYTF.

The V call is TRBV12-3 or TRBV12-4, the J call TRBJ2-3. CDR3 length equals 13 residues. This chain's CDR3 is CASSFGDTDTQYF.